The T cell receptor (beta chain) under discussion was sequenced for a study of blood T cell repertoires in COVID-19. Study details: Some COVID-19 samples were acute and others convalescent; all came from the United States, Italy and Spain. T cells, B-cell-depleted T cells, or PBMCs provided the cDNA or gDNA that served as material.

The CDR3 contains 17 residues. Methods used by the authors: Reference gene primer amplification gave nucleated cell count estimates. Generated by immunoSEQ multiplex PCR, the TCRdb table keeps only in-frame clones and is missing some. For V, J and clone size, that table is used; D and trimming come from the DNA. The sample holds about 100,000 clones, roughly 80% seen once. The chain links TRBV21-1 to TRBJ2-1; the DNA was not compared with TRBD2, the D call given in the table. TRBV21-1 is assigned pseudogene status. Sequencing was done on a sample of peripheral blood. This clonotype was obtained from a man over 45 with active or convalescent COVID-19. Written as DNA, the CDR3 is TGTGCCAGCAGCAAAGTCAGATTTTGGCGGGAGGGCCGTTGTGAGTTCTTC. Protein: CASSKVRFWREGRCEFF.